This T cell receptor beta chain was profiled in a study of T cells in Graves' hyperthyroidism and ophthalmopathy. Across the whole study: Peripheral blood sampling occurred at initial diagnosis, before any treatment. General observations from the study: From stable hyperthyroidism, ophthalmopathy was set apart by a 13 V-J model.

Amplification of TCR beta CDR3 regions was performed using RNA transcripts as template. HTBI primers were employed in a first-round RT-PCR of the TCR CDR3. TCRdb reanalysed the multiplex PCR reads using MiXCR and keeps one entry per CDR3 protein. The sample lists hundreds of thousands of distinct CDR3 sequences; approximately 15% were seen once. To note about this clonotype: Antigen specificity is unknown. With a much larger clone just one base away, this may be a read error. Since no conserved phenylalanine or tryptophan closes the CDR3, a read error is the likely cause.

Germline-derived CDR1 and CDR2 are MNHEY and SMNVEV (reference sequence). J lost 4 bases, V lost 5 bases, and 12 bases had no gene match. The CDR3 extends over 17 amino acids. The sequencing input was blood. This TCR derives from a woman aged 40 to 50 with Graves' ophthalmopathy. V usage is TRBV27 and J usage is TRBJ2-7; TRBD1 matches 12 bases. In nucleotides, the CDR3 is TGTGCCAGCAGTCAGAACCGGGACAGGGGGCAAAGGTACGAGCAGTACTCC. Residues: CASSQNRDRGQRYEQYS.